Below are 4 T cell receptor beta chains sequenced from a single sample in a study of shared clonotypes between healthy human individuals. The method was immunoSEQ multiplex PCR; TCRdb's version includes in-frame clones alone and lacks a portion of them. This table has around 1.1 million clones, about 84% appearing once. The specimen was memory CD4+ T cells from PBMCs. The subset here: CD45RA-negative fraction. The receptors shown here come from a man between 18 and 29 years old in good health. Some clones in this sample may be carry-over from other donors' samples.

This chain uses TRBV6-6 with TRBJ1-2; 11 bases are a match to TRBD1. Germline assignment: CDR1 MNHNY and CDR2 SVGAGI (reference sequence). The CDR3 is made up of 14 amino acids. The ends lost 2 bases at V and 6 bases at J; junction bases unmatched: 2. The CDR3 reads CASSYGTGGNGYTF. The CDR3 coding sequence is TGTGCCAGCAGTTACGGGACAGGGGGAAATGGCTACACCTTC.

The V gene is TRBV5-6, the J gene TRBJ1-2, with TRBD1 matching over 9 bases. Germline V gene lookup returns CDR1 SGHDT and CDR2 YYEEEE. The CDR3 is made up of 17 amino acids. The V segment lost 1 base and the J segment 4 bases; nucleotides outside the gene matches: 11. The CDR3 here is CASSLRLQGASAYGYTF. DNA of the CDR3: TGTGCCAGCAGCTTGCGACTACAGGGGGCGTCTGCCTATGGCTACACCTTC.

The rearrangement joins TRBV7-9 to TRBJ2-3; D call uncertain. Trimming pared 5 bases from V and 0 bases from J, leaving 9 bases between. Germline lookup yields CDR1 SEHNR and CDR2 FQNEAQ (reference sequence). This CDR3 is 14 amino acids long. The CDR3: CASSPPGSTDTQYF. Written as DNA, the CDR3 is TGTGCCAGCAGCCCCCCCGGGAGCACAGATACGCAGTATTTT.

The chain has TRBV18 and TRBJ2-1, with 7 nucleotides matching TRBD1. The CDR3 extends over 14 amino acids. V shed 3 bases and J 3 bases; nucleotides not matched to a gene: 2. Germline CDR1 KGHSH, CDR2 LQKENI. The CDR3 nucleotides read TGTGCCAGCTCACCGGGACAGCACTACAATGAGCAGTTCTTC. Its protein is CASSPGQHYNEQFF.